The 10 T cell receptor beta chains presented below share a single source sample, sequenced in a study of cytomegalovirus exposure and HLA in healthy donors. 60 Vbeta and 13 Jbeta primers were used in PCR. Assay: immunoSEQ multiplex PCR; the TCRdb copy retains only in-frame clones and omits some. The data show more than 15,000 clones, about 84% seen once. The material sequenced was PBMCs. The source is a human donor in good health.

This clone came up once. The chain has TRBV15 and TRBJ1-1; 9 bases agree with TRBD1. The CDR3 has 15 residues. V was pared by 3 bases and J by 4 bases, with 6 bases of the junction left unmatched. Per germline, CDR1 LNHNV and CDR2 YYDKDF (reference sequence). The CDR3 sequence is CATSRGDRAGTEAFF. The CDR3 bases are TGTGCCACCAGCAGGGGGGACAGGGCGGGCACTGAAGCTTTCTTT.

The chain uses TRBV4-2 and TRBJ2-1; the D gene is possibly TRBD1 (6 bases). The CDR3 is 11 amino acids. Germline V gives CDR1 LGHNA, CDR2 YNFKEQ. V lost 1 base and J 14 bases, leaving 9 bases between the germline ends. CDR3 nucleotide sequence: TGTGCCAGCAGCCAAGGGGGGACAAAGTTCTTC. This gives the protein CASSQGGTKFF.

In its sample, this clone was seen once. The chain uses TRBV9 and TRBJ2-1; D is perhaps TRBD2 (6 bases). Trimming took off 0 bases at V and 5 bases at J, with 12 bases between the two ends. This CDR3 has 15 amino acids. Germline loops: CDR1 SGDLS, CDR2 YYNGEE. CDR3 nucleotides: TGTGCCAGCAGCGTAGAGCTAGCGTGGAACAATGAGCAGTTCTTC. Translation gives CASSVELAWNNEQFF.

The genes are TRBV7-9 and TRBJ2-3; 7 bases match TRBD1. The CDR3 contains 16 residues. Unmatched junction bases numbered 9, after V lost 4 bases and J lost 2 bases. Germline assignment: CDR1 SEHNR and CDR2 FQNEAQ (reference sequence). Written as DNA, the CDR3 is TGTGCCAGCAGCTACAACAGGGGCCCTTACACAGATACGCAGTATTTT. This encodes CASSYNRGPYTDTQYF.

The chain recombines TRBV6-1 with TRBJ1-2; D call uncertain. V was cut by 4 bases and J by 6 bases, with 9 bases left in between. Looked up from germline, CDR1 is MNHNS and CDR2 is SASEGT. CDR3 length: 12 residues. CDR3 in DNA: TGTGCCAGCAGTGTGGTGGGCAATGGCTACACCTTC. This codes for CASSVVGNGYTF.

The table lists this clone with a few counts. This chain links TRBV28 with TRBJ1-2; the match to TRBD1 covers 7 bases. The junction had 4 bases not matched to a gene; V was cut back by 8 bases and J by 4 bases. The CDR3 has 12 amino acids. From germline, CDR1 is MDHEN and CDR2 SYDVKM. CDR3 sequence (DNA): TGTGCCAGCGCTGGGACAGTCTATGGCTACACCTTC. Its translation: CASAGTVYGYTF.

This clone was detected once. The gene calls are TRBV7-3 and TRBJ2-3; a possible D gene is TRBD1 (7 bases). Germline CDR1 reads SGHTA; CDR2 reads FQGTGA. The CDR3 is 15 amino acids. Trimming removed 5 bases from V and 0 bases from J, with 12 bases in between. DNA for the CDR3: TGTGCCAGCAGCCAGGGGGGTTCGAGCACAGATACGCAGTATTTT. Its translation is CASSQGGSSTDTQYF.

The J gene is TRBJ2-3, the V gene TRBV4-1; the D gene is possibly TRBD2 (7 bases). Germline CDR1 reads MGHRA; CDR2 reads YSYEKL. The CDR3 length is 15 residues. With 1 base removed from V and 2 bases from J, the gap between germline ends came to 10 bases. CDR3 coding DNA: TGCGCCAGCAGCCAAGCGGGGGGCCCCACAGATACGCAGTATTTT. It codes for CASSQAGGPTDTQYF.

The chain recombines TRBV7-2 with TRBJ1-2; TRBD1 matches at 9 bases. The CDR3 covers 13 residues. J gave up 4 bases and V 6 bases, and 3 bases lay outside the gene matches. The V gene's germline CDR1 is SGHTA and CDR2 FQGNSA. The CDR3 is CASRLGQGYGYTF. The CDR3 DNA sequence: TGTGCCAGCAGATTGGGACAGGGCTATGGCTACACCTTC.

The chain carries TRBV14 and TRBJ2-1; 9 positions agree with TRBD2. CDR1 is SGHDN, CDR2 FVKESK, per germline. V lost 5 bases, J lost 3 bases, and 5 bases stayed unmatched. The CDR3 has 15 residues. The CDR3 DNA sequence: TGTGCCAGCAGCGTGCTAGCGGGGTACTACAATGAGCAGTTCTTC. Amino acid sequence: CASSVLAGYYNEQFF.